A selection of T cell receptor beta chains follows, all from one sample in a study of blood T cell repertoires in COVID-19. Profiled with immunoSEQ multiplex PCR; TCRdb holds only in-frame clones, not every one. The sample carries approximately 400,000 clones, about 89% recorded once. The sample comprised PBMCs or T cells enriched from blood (not recorded which). The receptor set was obtained from a man aged 30-40 years who had recovered from COVID-19. The CDR3 runs from the conserved cysteine through the conserved F or W. Fields, in order: D gene, CDR3 length, J gene, clone size, V gene, CDR3 DNA, CDR3 protein. A D gene is named only where the DNA matches it firmly. Only part of the rows carry a size: once, few, many, or a class if the clone is expanded.

D gene: TRBD1
CDR3 length: 13
J gene: TRBJ1-2
clone size: .
V gene: TRBV2
CDR3 DNA: TGTGCCAGCAGAGCCAGGGGGAAGGATGGCTACACCTTC
CDR3 protein: CASRARGKDGYTF

D gene: .
CDR3 length: 12
J gene: TRBJ2-7
clone size: .
V gene: TRBV4-1
CDR3 DNA: TGCGCCAGCAGCCCGGACAGCTACGAGCAGTACTTC
CDR3 protein: CASSPDSYEQYF

D gene: .
CDR3 length: 21
J gene: TRBJ1-2
clone size: .
V gene: TRBV18
CDR3 DNA: TGTGCCAGCTCATCACGCGTCTCAAGGGCGAACGCGACAGGCCGCCATTATGGCTACACCTTC
CDR3 protein: CASSSRVSRANATGRHYGYTF

D gene: TRBD2
CDR3 length: 16
J gene: TRBJ2-2
clone size: .
V gene: TRBV7-3
CDR3 DNA: TGTGCCAGCAGCCCGGCGGGGGGGCAGGACACCGGGGAGCTGTTTTTT
CDR3 protein: CASSPAGGQDTGELFF

D gene: .
CDR3 length: 16
J gene: TRBJ2-7
clone size: few
V gene: TRBV4-1
CDR3 DNA: TGCGCCAGCAGCAGAAGCCCGGGACAAAAGACCTACGAGCAGTACTTC
CDR3 protein: CASSRSPGQKTYEQYF

D gene: .
CDR3 length: 15
J gene: TRBJ1-2
clone size: .
V gene: TRBV15
CDR3 DNA: TGTGCCACCAGCAGAGGACTCCCCGAGACCTATGGCTACACCTTC
CDR3 protein: CATSRGLPETYGYTF

D gene: TRBD1
CDR3 length: 17
J gene: TRBJ1-2
clone size: .
V gene: TRBV5-4
CDR3 DNA: TGTGCCAGCAGCTTCGCTCGGGACAGCCAGCCTAGCTATGGCTACACCTTC
CDR3 protein: CASSFARDSQPSYGYTF

D gene: TRBD1
CDR3 length: 15
J gene: TRBJ1-5
clone size: .
V gene: TRBV7-2
CDR3 DNA: TGTGCCAGCAGCCGTCAGGACAGGGGGCTGGAGCCCCAGCATTTT
CDR3 protein: CASSRQDRGLEPQHF

D gene: .
CDR3 length: 11
J gene: TRBJ2-3
clone size: .
V gene: TRBV9
CDR3 DNA: TGTGCCAGTTCGGGGGCAGATACGCAGTATTTT
CDR3 protein: CASSGADTQYF

D gene: .
CDR3 length: 14
J gene: TRBJ1-5
clone size: .
V gene: TRBV7-6
CDR3 DNA: TGTGCCAGCAGCTTAGAGACAAACAATCAGCCCCAGCATTTT
CDR3 protein: CASSLETNNQPQHF

D gene: .
CDR3 length: 16
J gene: TRBJ1-3
clone size: .
V gene: TRBV10-3
CDR3 DNA: TGTGCCATCAGTGAACGCGACAGATCCTCTGGAAACACCATATATTTT
CDR3 protein: CAISERDRSSGNTIYF

D gene: .
CDR3 length: 14
J gene: TRBJ2-3
clone size: .
V gene: TRBV4-1
CDR3 DNA: TGCGCCAGCAGCCAAGACCCGAGGGCCCCTACGCAGTATTTT
CDR3 protein: CASSQDPRAPTQYF

D gene: TRBD2
CDR3 length: 14
J gene: TRBJ2-3
clone size: .
V gene: TRBV2
CDR3 DNA: TGTGCCAGCAGAGAGCGGGGGCCCACAGATACGCAGTATTTT
CDR3 protein: CASRERGPTDTQYF

D gene: .
CDR3 length: 18
J gene: TRBJ1-2
clone size: .
V gene: TRBV7-9
CDR3 DNA: TGTGCCAGCAGCTTATCGGGGGGGCTGACAAGTACTAACTATGGCTACACCTTC
CDR3 protein: CASSLSGGLTSTNYGYTF

D gene: .
CDR3 length: 13
J gene: TRBJ1-1
clone size: many
V gene: TRBV12-3/TRBV12-4
CDR3 DNA: TGTGCCAGCAGTTGGCTCCAAGGGGGGGACGCTTTCTTT
CDR3 protein: CASSWLQGGDAFF

D gene: TRBD1
CDR3 length: 15
J gene: TRBJ2-2
clone size: .
V gene: TRBV19
CDR3 DNA: TGTGCCAGCAAGACAGGGGGCCGTGTATTAGGGGAGCTGTTTTTT
CDR3 protein: CASKTGGRVLGELFF

D gene: TRBD1
CDR3 length: 15
J gene: TRBJ1-5
clone size: .
V gene: TRBV18
CDR3 DNA: TGTGCCAGCTCACTGGGACAGAGTAGCAATCAGCCCCAGCATTTT
CDR3 protein: CASSLGQSSNQPQHF

D gene: .
CDR3 length: 13
J gene: TRBJ1-4
clone size: .
V gene: TRBV12-3/TRBV12-4
CDR3 DNA: TGTGCCAGCAAAAGGGGTCTTAGTGAAAAACTGTTTTTT
CDR3 protein: CASKRGLSEKLFF

D gene: TRBD1
CDR3 length: 15
J gene: TRBJ1-2
clone size: .
V gene: TRBV25-1
CDR3 DNA: TGTGCCAGCAGTGATGACAGGGGAGGAAACTATGGCTACACCTTC
CDR3 protein: CASSDDRGGNYGYTF

D gene: TRBD1
CDR3 length: 15
J gene: TRBJ2-5
clone size: once
V gene: TRBV19
CDR3 DNA: TGTGCCAGTAGTCCGAGGACAGGGGGCCAAGAGACCCAGTACTTC
CDR3 protein: CASSPRTGGQETQYF

D gene: .
CDR3 length: 16
J gene: TRBJ1-2
clone size: .
V gene: TRBV19
CDR3 DNA: TGTGCCAGTAGTACGACCAGTGGGCGAGCGGTCTATGGCTACACCTTC
CDR3 protein: CASSTTSGRAVYGYTF

D gene: TRBD1
CDR3 length: 14
J gene: TRBJ2-3
clone size: .
V gene: TRBV29-1
CDR3 DNA: TGCAGCGTTGAGCACAGGGGAATCACAGATACGCAGTATTTT
CDR3 protein: CSVEHRGITDTQYF

D gene: TRBD2
CDR3 length: 14
J gene: TRBJ2-3
clone size: .
V gene: TRBV29-1
CDR3 DNA: TGCAGCGTTGAAATAGCGGGGGGGTCAGATACGCAGTATTTT
CDR3 protein: CSVEIAGGSDTQYF

D gene: .
CDR3 length: 13
J gene: TRBJ2-5
clone size: .
V gene: TRBV6-5
CDR3 DNA: TGTGCCAGCACGCAGGCGGGGATAGAGACCCAGTACTTC
CDR3 protein: CASTQAGIETQYF

D gene: .
CDR3 length: 16
J gene: TRBJ1-2
clone size: .
V gene: TRBV29-1
CDR3 DNA: TGCAGCGTTGACACAAAACTGGGCCGGGAGGGGTCTGGCTACACCTTC
CDR3 protein: CSVDTKLGREGSGYTF

D gene: .
CDR3 length: 15
J gene: TRBJ2-3
clone size: .
V gene: TRBV7-9
CDR3 DNA: TGTGCCAGCACCCCGTCCAACAGAGCCACAGATACGCAGTATTTT
CDR3 protein: CASTPSNRATDTQYF

D gene: .
CDR3 length: 23
J gene: TRBJ1-4
clone size: .
V gene: TRBV27
CDR3 DNA: TGTGCCAGCGGAGGAGTCATACGCTTAGGGGGGACTAGTTCATCTGCAACTAATGAAAAACTGTTTTTT
CDR3 protein: CASGGVIRLGGTSSSATNEKLFF

D gene: TRBD1
CDR3 length: 15
J gene: TRBJ1-1
clone size: .
V gene: TRBV5-6
CDR3 DNA: TGTGCCAGCAGCTCGATCGGGACAGGAGGGGGTGAAGCTTTCTTT
CDR3 protein: CASSSIGTGGGEAFF

D gene: TRBD1
CDR3 length: 12
J gene: TRBJ1-2
clone size: .
V gene: TRBV19
CDR3 DNA: TGTGCCTCCTCCGGGACAGGCTATGGCTACACCTTC
CDR3 protein: CASSGTGYGYTF

D gene: .
CDR3 length: 11
J gene: TRBJ2-7
clone size: once
V gene: TRBV5-8
CDR3 DNA: TGTGCCAGCAGCACCGGAGGGGAGCAGTACTTC
CDR3 protein: CASSTGGEQYF

D gene: .
CDR3 length: 13
J gene: TRBJ1-1
clone size: .
V gene: TRBV7-9
CDR3 DNA: TGTGCCAGCAGCTTACAGACTAACACTGAAGCTTTCTTT
CDR3 protein: CASSLQTNTEAFF

D gene: TRBD1
CDR3 length: 13
J gene: TRBJ1-2
clone size: .
V gene: TRBV6-5
CDR3 DNA: TGTGCCAGCAGGCAACAGGGGAGCGGTGGCTACACCTTC
CDR3 protein: CASRQQGSGGYTF

D gene: TRBD1
CDR3 length: 14
J gene: TRBJ2-4
clone size: few
V gene: TRBV5-1
CDR3 DNA: TGCGCCAGCAGCTTTGGGACAGCCCAACAGGGTCAGTACTTC
CDR3 protein: CASSFGTAQQGQYF

D gene: TRBD1
CDR3 length: 15
J gene: TRBJ1-6
clone size: .
V gene: TRBV7-9
CDR3 DNA: TGTGCCAGCAGCTTAGTTGGGGACAGCAATTCACCCCTCCACTTT
CDR3 protein: CASSLVGDSNSPLHF

D gene: TRBD1
CDR3 length: 18
J gene: TRBJ1-2
clone size: .
V gene: TRBV27
CDR3 DNA: TGTGCCAGCAGCTATAGTGACTCCAGGGGGAGAGCTAACTATGGCTACACCTTC
CDR3 protein: CASSYSDSRGRANYGYTF

D gene: TRBD1
CDR3 length: 15
J gene: TRBJ1-1
clone size: few
V gene: TRBV19
CDR3 DNA: TGTGCCAGTAGTGACCCGGGACAGGGGCTTACTGAAGCTTTCTTT
CDR3 protein: CASSDPGQGLTEAFF

D gene: .
CDR3 length: 14
J gene: TRBJ1-1
clone size: .
V gene: TRBV19
CDR3 DNA: TGTGCCAGTAGCCACAACGGGGAGGTTCCTGAAGCTTTCTTT
CDR3 protein: CASSHNGEVPEAFF

D gene: .
CDR3 length: 19
J gene: TRBJ1-2
clone size: .
V gene: TRBV7-9
CDR3 DNA: TGTGCCAGCAGCTTAAGGCAAATAACGGGAAGCAAGTATGACTATGGCTACACCTTC
CDR3 protein: CASSLRQITGSKYDYGYTF

D gene: TRBD1
CDR3 length: 20
J gene: TRBJ1-5
clone size: .
V gene: TRBV10-3
CDR3 DNA: TGTGCCATCAGTGAGTCCTCTCTTGACAGGGAGCCCCCTCCGAATCAGCCCCAGCATTTT
CDR3 protein: CAISESSLDREPPPNQPQHF

D gene: TRBD2
CDR3 length: 13
J gene: TRBJ2-5
clone size: .
V gene: TRBV2
CDR3 DNA: TGTGCCAGCAGTGATTGGGAGGGGGAGACCCAGTACTTC
CDR3 protein: CASSDWEGETQYF

D gene: .
CDR3 length: 15
J gene: TRBJ1-2
clone size: .
V gene: TRBV4-1
CDR3 DNA: TGCGCCAGCAGCCGAACAGGGATTGCTAACTATGGCTACACCTTC
CDR3 protein: CASSRTGIANYGYTF